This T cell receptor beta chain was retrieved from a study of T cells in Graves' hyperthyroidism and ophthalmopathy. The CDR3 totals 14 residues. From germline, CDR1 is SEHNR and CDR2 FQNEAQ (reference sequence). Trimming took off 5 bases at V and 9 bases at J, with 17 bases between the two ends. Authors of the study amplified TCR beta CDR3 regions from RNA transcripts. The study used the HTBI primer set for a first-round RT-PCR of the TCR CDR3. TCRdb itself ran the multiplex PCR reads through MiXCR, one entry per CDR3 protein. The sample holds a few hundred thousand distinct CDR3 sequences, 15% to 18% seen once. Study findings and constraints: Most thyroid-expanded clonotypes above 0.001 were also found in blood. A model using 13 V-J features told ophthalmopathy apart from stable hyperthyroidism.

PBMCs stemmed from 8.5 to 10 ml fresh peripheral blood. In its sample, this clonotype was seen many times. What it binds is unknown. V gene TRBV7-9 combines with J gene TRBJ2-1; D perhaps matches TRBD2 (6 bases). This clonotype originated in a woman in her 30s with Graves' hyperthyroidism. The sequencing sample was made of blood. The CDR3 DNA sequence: TGTGCCAGCAGCACCGAACTAGCTCCCGGTGAGCAGTTCTTC. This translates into CASSTELAPGEQFF.